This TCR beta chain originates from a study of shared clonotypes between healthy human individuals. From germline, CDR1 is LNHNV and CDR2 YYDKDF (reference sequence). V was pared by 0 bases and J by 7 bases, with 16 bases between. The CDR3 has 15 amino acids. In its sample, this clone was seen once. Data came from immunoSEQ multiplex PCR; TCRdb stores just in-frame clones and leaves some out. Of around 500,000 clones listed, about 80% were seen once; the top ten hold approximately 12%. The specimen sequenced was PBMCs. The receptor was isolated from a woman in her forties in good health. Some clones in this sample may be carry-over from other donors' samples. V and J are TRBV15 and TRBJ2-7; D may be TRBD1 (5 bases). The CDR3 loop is CATSRDRPPRGEQYF. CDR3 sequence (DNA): TGTGCCACCAGCAGAGATAGGCCCCCTAGGGGTGAGCAGTACTTC.